Below are 24 T cell receptor beta chains sequenced from a single sample in a study of OX40 agonist ivuxolimab in advanced cancers. Some clones are missing from TCRdb's copy, which holds only in-frame ones; the method was immunoSEQ multiplex PCR. The table lists 45,000 to 65,000 clones, 80% to 90% of them singletons. This specimen consisted of CD4+ or CD8+ T cells sorted from blood, obtained in a trial of the OX40 agonist ivuxolimab. All receptors derive from an adult with an advanced solid tumor such as melanoma, head and neck, liver or kidney cancer.

This chain uses TRBV5-6 with TRBJ1-2, with D possibly being TRBD1 (5 bases). V was clipped by 1 base and J by 7 bases, with 17 bases between them. Per the germline V gene, CDR1 is SGHDT and CDR2 is YYEEEE. The CDR3 contains 15 residues. CDR3 coding DNA: TGTGCCAGCAGCTTGACTAGGGGAGGGAGTGGTGGCTACACCTTC. It specifies CASSLTRGGSGGYTF.

The CDR3 nucleotides read TGTGCCAGCAGTGAATGGGCTAGCGCCTACAATGAGCAGTTCTTC. Translating gives CASSEWASAYNEQFF. The chain recombines TRBV6-4 with TRBJ2-1, with D tentatively TRBD2 (6 bases). Germline values: CDR1 MRHNA, CDR2 SNTAGT. The ends were cut back, 3 bases at V and 2 bases at J, with 11 bases in the middle. CDR3 size: 15 residues.

This rearrangement joins TRBV7-2 to TRBJ1-1, with D perhaps TRBD1 (6 bases). In germline, CDR1 is SGHTA, CDR2 FQGNSA. The CDR3 length is 15 residues. V lost 3 bases and J 3 bases, leaving 14 bases between the germline ends. CDR3 bases: TGTGCCAGCAGCTTGGCAGGGGTTAGGGACACTGAAGCTTTCTTT. The encoded protein is CASSLAGVRDTEAFF.

This chain uses TRBV28 with TRBJ1-2; D ambiguous. The V end was cut by 4 bases, the J end by 7 bases, with 7 bases between. Germline loops: CDR1 MDHEN, CDR2 SYDVKM. This CDR3 region has 11 residues. CDR3 in amino acids: CASSSMGGYTF. CDR3 DNA sequence: TGTGCCAGCAGTTCCATGGGTGGCTACACCTTC.

The V and J genes are TRBV4-2 and TRBJ1-5; D call uncertain. Germline V lookup: CDR1 LGHNA, CDR2 YNFKEQ. The CDR3 sequence is 15 residues long. The germline V and J ends were trimmed by 0 bases and 5 bases, with 11 bases remaining between them. In DNA form, the CDR3 reads TGTGCCAGCAGCCAAGATGTAGTAGGCTATCAGCCCCAGCATTTT. The encoded protein is CASSQDVVGYQPQHF.

CDR3 nucleotides: TGTGCCAGTAGGGGGACAGGGGGTCATTCACCCCTCCACTTT. It encodes CASRGTGGHSPLHF. V and J are TRBV19 and TRBJ1-6; 11 bases are shared with TRBD1. The CDR3 extends over 14 amino acids. The V gene's germline CDR1 is LNHDA and CDR2 SQIVND (reference sequence). V trimming: 6 bases; J trimming: 8 bases; junction bases outside the gene matches: 3.

The chain carries TRBV7-2 and TRBJ2-1; no definite D call. V lost 3 bases, J lost 0 bases, and 6 bases lay in between. The CDR3 extends over 14 amino acids. Germline CDR1 and CDR2: SGHTA and FQGNSA. In nucleotides, the CDR3 is TGTGCCAGCAGCTTTGGGAACTCCTACAATGAGCAGTTCTTC. It yields the protein CASSFGNSYNEQFF.

V gene TRBV5-1 combines with J gene TRBJ2-3, with unresolved D. The germline gives CDR1 SGHRS, CDR2 YFSETQ. V was trimmed by 1 base and J by 3 bases, leaving 3 bases between them. CDR3 length equals 12 residues. The DNA of the CDR3 is TGCGCCAGCAGCTTGTTGACAGATACGCAGTATTTT. Translating it yields CASSLLTDTQYF.

The gene calls are TRBV2 and TRBJ2-5, with D possibly matching TRBD2 (6 bases). The germline V gene has CDR1 SNHLY and CDR2 FYNNEI. This CDR3 has 15 amino acids. Trimming left V 11 bases short and J 3 bases short, with 22 bases between. CDR3 region: CALRVRGGPKETQYF. The DNA of the CDR3 is TGTGCCTTACGGGTCCGGGGAGGCCCAAAAGAGACCCAGTACTTC.

The chain has TRBV6-1 and TRBJ1-5; D is undetermined. This CDR3 region has 14 residues. The germline V and J ends were trimmed by 4 bases and 2 bases, with 9 bases remaining between them. Germline V gene sequence: CDR1 MNHNS, CDR2 SASEGT. The CDR3 is CASSGEAGNQPQHF. DNA for the CDR3: TGTGCCAGCAGTGGGGAGGCGGGCAATCAGCCCCAGCATTTT.

The chain carries TRBV7-2 and TRBJ1-1; D not certain. The germline V and J ends were trimmed by 1 base and 4 bases, with 10 bases remaining between them. CDR3 length: 14 residues. Germline values: CDR1 SGHTA, CDR2 FQGNSA. In nucleotides, the CDR3 is TGTGCCAGCAGCTTAGTTGGACGGACCACTGAAGCTTTCTTT. It translates to CASSLVGRTTEAFF.

The J gene is TRBJ2-3, the V gene TRBV27, with D unresolved. The CDR3 sequence is 16 residues long. In germline, CDR1 is MNHEY, CDR2 SMNVEV (reference sequence). V lost 7 bases to trimming and J lost 2 bases, with 19 bases between them. CDR3 protein: CASTLTSGRATDTQYF. CDR3 sequence (DNA): TGTGCCAGCACCCTGACCTCAGGAAGGGCCACAGATACGCAGTATTTT.

The chain couples TRBV4-1 to TRBJ1-3; tentatively, D is TRBD1 (5 bases). The CDR3 loop spans 15 amino acids. Germline-derived CDR1 and CDR2 are MGHRA and YSYEKL. Trimming left V 1 base short and J 9 bases short, with 16 bases between. In DNA form, the CDR3 reads TGCGCCAGCAGCCAAGTGGGGCTGCAGGGATCCACCATATATTTT. Translation: CASSQVGLQGSTIYF.

The V gene is TRBV7-9, the J gene TRBJ1-4; no clear D gene. CDR1 is SEHNR and CDR2 is FQNEAQ in the germline V gene (reference sequence). CDR3 size: 15 residues. Trimming removed 6 bases at V and 2 bases at J, with 13 bases between. The CDR3 is CASSLPVVTNEKLFF. The CDR3 coding sequence is TGTGCCAGCAGTCTCCCCGTGGTGACTAATGAAAAACTGTTTTTT.

The rearrangement joins TRBV5-1 to TRBJ2-2; weak D call: TRBD1 (6 bases). CDR3 length: 16 amino acids. The germline gives CDR1 SGHRS, CDR2 YFSETQ. The V end was cut by 0 bases, the J end by 4 bases, with 13 bases between. For the CDR3, the DNA is TGCGCCAGCAGCTTGGGGGGGCTACGGGCCACCGGGGAGCTGTTTTTT. Its protein is CASSLGGLRATGELFF.

This chain links TRBV19 with TRBJ1-2; the D gene is possibly TRBD1 (6 bases). The CDR3 has 15 residues. Per the germline V gene, CDR1 is LNHDA and CDR2 is SQIVND (reference sequence). Deletions cut 4 bases from V and 3 bases from J, with 15 bases between. This CDR3 reads CASSRGSGGHYGYTF. CDR3 DNA: TGTGCCAGTAGTAGGGGGTCGGGGGGCCACTATGGCTACACCTTC.

This clone was detected once. The chain employs TRBV19 and TRBJ1-1; D call uncertain. CDR1 and CDR2 from the germline V gene are LNHDA and SQIVND (reference sequence). The CDR3 is made up of 16 amino acids. With 7 bases removed from V and 1 base from J, the gap between germline ends came to 19 bases. CDR3 DNA sequence: TGTGCCAGTACCCTGGAAAGGGCTCGGAGGAACACTGAAGCTTTCTTT. Translation gives CASTLERARRNTEAFF.

The chain is built from TRBV20-1 and TRBJ1-5; D ambiguous. With 6 bases removed from V and 5 bases from J, the gap between germline ends came to 5 bases. The germline gives CDR1 DFQATT, CDR2 SNEGSKA (reference sequence). The CDR3 runs 10 residues. The CDR3 DNA reads TGCAGTGCCGGGGATCAGCCCCAGCATTTT. Translation: CSAGDQPQHF.

The chain recombines TRBV5-1 with TRBJ2-7; D tentatively fits TRBD1 or TRBD2 (5 bases each). Trimming took off 4 bases at V and 3 bases at J, with 11 bases between the two ends. Per germline, CDR1 SGHRS and CDR2 YFSETQ. CDR3 length equals 13 residues. The DNA for the CDR3 is TGCGCCAGCAGCACGGGACGAAACTACGAGCAGTACTTC. It is translated as CASSTGRNYEQYF.

This clone has only a few counts. The chain carries TRBV11-2 and TRBJ1-5; D remains ambiguous. There are 14 residues in the CDR3. Deletions cut 1 base from V and 3 bases from J, with 7 bases between. CDR1 is SGHAT, CDR2 FQNNGV, per germline. In nucleotides, the CDR3 is TGTGCCAGCAGCTTAGCGTCAGTCAATCAGCCCCAGCATTTT. It is translated as CASSLASVNQPQHF.

This rearrangement joins TRBV10-3 to TRBJ1-1; D gene uncertain. There are 13 residues in the CDR3. V was pared by 3 bases and J by 5 bases, with 10 bases between. The germline V gene has CDR1 ENHRY and CDR2 SYGVKD. CDR3 DNA sequence: TGTGCCATCAGTGAAGTCCCAGGAACTGAAGCTTTCTTT. It translates to CAISEVPGTEAFF.

The sample holds one count of this clone. The chain uses TRBV11-2 and TRBJ1-5; maybe TRBD1 (6 bases). CDR1 and CDR2 from the germline V gene are SGHAT and FQNNGV. CDR3 length: 14 residues. Deletions cut 5 bases from V and 4 bases from J, with 12 bases between. The CDR3 coding sequence is TGTGCCAGCAGCCGGGACACGCAAAATCAGCCCCAGCATTTT. This codes for CASSRDTQNQPQHF.

The J gene is TRBJ2-1, the V gene TRBV30; the D gene is possibly TRBD2 (5 bases). V lost 2 bases and J lost 0, with 14 bases in between. CDR1 and CDR2 from the germline V gene are GTSNPN and SVGIG (reference sequence). This CDR3 spans 16 amino acids. CDR3 amino acids: CAWSMREWSSYNEQFF. The CDR3 DNA sequence: TGTGCCTGGAGTATGAGGGAGTGGAGCTCCTACAATGAGCAGTTCTTC.

The chain links TRBV7-2 to TRBJ2-2; no reliable D call. Per the germline V gene, CDR1 is SGHTA and CDR2 is FQGNSA. Trimming shortened V by 1 base and J by 0 bases, and 6 bases separated the two germline ends. This CDR3 is 15 amino acids long. CDR3 bases: TGTGCCAGCAGCTTAGATCACTCGAACACCGGGGAGCTGTTTTTT. Residues: CASSLDHSNTGELFF.